This entry features one TCR beta chain sequence. The target antigen is unknown. Via MiXCR, TCRdb re-called the RACE reads, giving one row per CDR3 protein. The data show 65,000 to 85,000 distinct CDR3 sequences, around 11% seen once. The sample is drawn from a study of human T cells and chemical hapten exposure. Across the whole study: The sensitizer, 2% DPC, was used on approximately 2 cm by approximately 2 cm of upper inner arm skin. The study's findings and limits: Patch test score tracked positively with PT1 expanded TCR counts.

As to time point: patch test 1, 2 weeks after DPC sensitization. Treatment here: therapeutic diphenylcyclopropenone sensitization with weekly scalp DPC. The CDR3 spans 17 residues. The ends were cut back, 0 bases at V and 2 bases at J, with 14 bases in the middle. Germline assignment: CDR1 KGHSH and CDR2 LQKENI. The TCR was taken from a woman aged 55-69 years with alopecia areata. Some clones in this sample may be carry-over from other donors' samples. The genes are TRBV18 and TRBJ2-1, with D perhaps matching TRBD1 (5 bases). Material: whole blood, obtained in connection with sensitization to the hapten diphenylcyclopropenone (DPC). This CDR3 reads CASSPPWSRATYNEQFF. CDR3 nucleotides: TGTGCCAGCTCACCACCTTGGTCCAGGGCAACCTACAATGAGCAGTTCTTC.